This is a list of T cell receptor beta chains from one sample in a study of human T cells and chemical hapten exposure. MiXCR was run by TCRdb on the RACE reads, yielding one entry per CDR3 protein. The profile shows fewer than 200,000 distinct CDR3 sequences, more than 25% of them singletons. Sequences were derived from whole blood, sampled in connection with sensitization to the hapten diphenylcyclopropenone (DPC). The receptor source for this set is a woman in her 30s with alopecia areata. Some clones in this sample may be carry-over from other donors' samples. CDR3s include the opening cysteine and the closing phenylalanine or tryptophan. D genes are given only for firm matches. Not every row has a clone size; where given, it reads once, few, many or a size class.

TRBJ1-4,12,TRBV28,.,.,CASRDANEKLFF,TGTGCCAGCAGAGACGCCAATGAAAAACTGTTTTTT
TRBJ2-2,17,TRBV20-1,TRBD2,.,CSARATSGRGFTGELFF,TGCAGTGCTAGGGCGACTAGCGGGAGGGGTTTTACCGGGGAGCTGTTTTTT
TRBJ2-5,14,TRBV29-1,TRBD2,.,CSVVTSGRGETQYF,TGCAGCGTTGTGACTAGCGGGAGGGGGGAGACCCAGTACTTC
TRBJ2-7,13,TRBV6-5,TRBD1,.,CASGAGGSYEQYF,TGTGCCAGCGGGGCAGGGGGCTCCTACGAGCAGTACTTC
TRBJ1-5,13,TRBV30,.,.,CAWSADGNQPQHF,TGTGCCTGGAGTGCGGACGGAAATCAGCCCCAGCATTTT
TRBJ2-3,16,TRBV5-4,.,.,CASSFGGAGGTDTQYF,TGTGCCAGCAGCTTTGGGGGGGCAGGAGGCACAGATACGCAGTATTTT
TRBJ2-3,14,TRBV29-1,.,few,CSVDYKGATDTQYF,TGCAGCGTTGACTATAAAGGGGCTACAGATACGCAGTATTTT
TRBJ2-4,17,TRBV28,.,.,CASSLLGGSLAKNIQYF,TGTGCCAGCAGTTTATTAGGTGGCAGCCTAGCCAAAAACATTCAGTACTTC
TRBJ2-7,13,TRBV28,.,.,CAIAGAKPYEQYF,TGTGCCATTGCCGGGGCCAAGCCCTACGAGCAGTACTTC
TRBJ2-1,17,TRBV5-1,TRBD2,few,CASSWGLAGNTFNEQFF,TGCGCCAGCAGCTGGGGACTAGCGGGGAACACTTTCAATGAGCAGTTCTTC
TRBJ1-2,14,TRBV20-1,TRBD1,few,CSARTQGANYGYTF,TGCAGTGCTAGGACACAGGGGGCAAACTATGGCTACACCTTC
TRBJ2-5,15,TRBV29-1,TRBD1,many,CSVVGGQGVGETQYF,TGCAGCGTTGTCGGAGGACAGGGGGTTGGAGAGACCCAGTACTTC
TRBJ2-7,13,TRBV7-2,.,few,CASSRPGFSEQYF,TGTGCCAGCAGCCGGCCGGGTTTTTCGGAGCAGTACTTC
TRBJ2-1,17,TRBV6-2/TRBV6-3,TRBD2,.,CASSGLAGRVGANEQFF,TGTGCCAGCAGTGGACTAGCGGGTAGAGTTGGGGCCAATGAGCAGTTCTTC
TRBJ2-3,15,TRBV10-3,.,few,CAIAYGIPSTDTQYF,TGTGCCATCGCTTATGGCATACCTAGCACAGATACGCAGTATTTT
TRBJ2-7,21,TRBV7-8,TRBD2,.,CASSQQIMGLGGSTPGYEQYF,TGTGCCAGCAGCCAACAAATCATGGGATTAGGCGGGAGTACGCCCGGCTACGAGCAGTACTTC
TRBJ2-3,13,TRBV10-2,.,.,CASSESGTDTQYF,TGCGCCAGCAGTGAGTCGGGCACAGATACGCAGTATTTT
TRBJ2-3,13,TRBV6-6,.,few,CASSPAMPGTQYF,TGTGCCAGCAGTCCCGCTATGCCGGGGACGCAGTATTTT
TRBJ2-1,15,TRBV15,TRBD1,few,CATSTIGARGHEQFF,TGTGCCACCAGCACCATCGGGGCCAGGGGGCATGAGCAGTTCTTC
TRBJ1-4,14,TRBV28,.,.,CATTAGGSNEKLFF,TGTGCCACCACCGCCGGAGGGAGTAATGAAAAACTGTTTTTT
TRBJ2-7,14,TRBV5-1,TRBD1,few,CASRDRAYSYEQYF,TGCGCCAGCAGGGACAGGGCTTACTCCTACGAGCAGTACTTC
TRBJ2-3,13,TRBV6-5,.,few,CASSLGDLDTQYF,TGTGCCAGCAGTCTAGGGGATCTAGATACGCAGTATTTT
TRBJ2-5,16,TRBV7-9,TRBD1,.,CASSPSGQGEEETQYF,TGTGCCAGCAGCCCCTCAGGACAGGGGGAAGAAGAGACCCAGTACTTC
TRBJ1-1,15,TRBV29-1,.,many,CSVSAMGGMNTEAFF,TGCAGCGTGTCGGCTATGGGGGGCATGAACACTGAAGCTTTCTTT
TRBJ1-3,11,TRBV29-1,.,.,CSVEQGNTIYF,TGCAGCGTTGAACAGGGAAACACCATATATTTT
TRBJ2-1,14,TRBV5-1,TRBD1,few,CASSPGQEGNEQFF,TGCGCCAGCAGCCCGGGACAGGAGGGGAATGAGCAGTTCTTC
TRBJ1-2,15,TRBV5-1,.,.,CASSPAPGMDYGYTF,TGCGCCAGCAGCCCGGCTCCAGGGATGGACTATGGCTACACCTTC
TRBJ2-6,17,TRBV28,.,few,CASSQNQGGSGANVLTF,TGTGCCAGCAGCCAAAATCAGGGGGGATCTGGGGCCAACGTCCTGACTTTC
TRBJ1-5,15,TRBV12-3/TRBV12-4,TRBD1,few,CASRIGTGENQPQHF,TGTGCCAGTCGTATCGGGACAGGGGAAAATCAGCCCCAGCATTTT